This T cell receptor beta chain was documented in a study of T cells after yellow fever vaccination. Study at large: The fractions with low cell numbers were processed using SMART-Seq v4 Ultra Low Input. Study observations and caveats: It was a small share of clonotypes that appeared in both CD4 and CD8 compartments. By day 5 rather than day 15, the secondary response had peaked, though it was weaker.

This clonotype has a handful of counts. The antigen remains unidentified. One end of the junction varies from germline; a read error may be responsible. UMIs and a universal primer site were added when TCR cDNA was made by 5'RACE template switching. Each CDR3 protein is one row after TCRdb ran MiXCR on the 5' RACE reads. Of some 300,000 distinct CDR3 sequences listed, around 10% are singletons. The source is a young man who received the YFV17D yellow fever vaccine. The source material was CD4+ T cells sorted from PBMCs, sampled 45 days after the yellow fever booster vaccination.

CDR3 loop: CASSFWGLQYF. CDR3 DNA sequence: TGTGCCAGCAGTTTCTGGGGATTACAGTACTTT. V and J are TRBV28 and TRBJ1-1; no clear D gene. The CDR3 consists of 11 residues. The germline gives CDR1 MDHEN, CDR2 SYDVKM.